Following are 15 T cell receptor beta chains from one sample sequenced in a study of T cell responses to AZD1222 COVID-19 vaccine. Clones were read by immunoSEQ multiplex PCR, and TCRdb kept only the in-frame ones, dropping some. The data show some 150,000 clones, around 91% seen once. The sample consisted of peripheral blood, taken on day 0 of AZD1222 vaccination. The receptors stem from an adult in good health.

The chain combines TRBV19 with TRBJ2-1; TRBD2 agrees at 9 bases. V dropped 9 bases and J dropped 2; count of bases not matched to a gene: 11. Germline V gene lookup returns CDR1 LNHDA and CDR2 SQIVND (reference sequence). The CDR3 extends over 16 amino acids. CDR3: CASERGAPLPYNEQFF. The CDR3 coding sequence is TGTGCCAGCGAGCGGGGGGCCCCTCTTCCCTACAATGAGCAGTTCTTC.

This clone was observed once. The chain employs TRBV19 and TRBJ2-3, with TRBD2 as a possible D gene (9 bases). V lost 6 bases and J 3 bases, leaving 16 bases between the germline ends. Germline values: CDR1 LNHDA, CDR2 SQIVND (reference sequence). This CDR3 has 15 residues. CDR3 sequence reads: CASRQGAGGTDTQYF. The CDR3 nucleotides are TGTGCCAGTAGGCAGGGGGCGGGAGGGACAGATACGCAGTATTTT. The complete variable domain, with remaining parts taken from reference TRBV19 and TRBJ2-3, reads DGGITQSPKYLFRKEGQNVTLSCEQNLNHDAMYWYRQDPGQGLRLIYYSQIVNDFQKGDIAEGYSVSREKKESFPLTVTSAQKNPTAFYLCASRQGAGGTDTQYFGPGTRLTVL.

The chain is built from TRBV9 and TRBJ2-7; D call uncertain. The CDR3 contains 14 residues. In germline, CDR1 is SGDLS, CDR2 YYNGEE. Trimming removed 0 bases from V and 4 bases from J, with 11 bases in between. The CDR3 region is CASSVGSSPYEQYF. The CDR3 DNA reads as TGTGCCAGCAGCGTAGGGTCCTCCCCTTACGAGCAGTACTTC.

V and J are TRBV13 and TRBJ2-3, with TRBD2 as a possible D gene (5 bases). V lost 5 bases and J lost 6, with 6 bases in between. The germline V gene encodes CDR1 PRHDT and CDR2 FYEKMQ (reference sequence). There are 11 residues in the CDR3. Written as DNA, the CDR3 is TGTGCCAGCAGCGGCGGGGATACGCAGTATTTT. Its protein is CASSGGDTQYF.

V gene TRBV19 combines with J gene TRBJ2-6; TRBD1 aligns across 10 bases. The CDR3 totals 17 residues. V gave up 5 bases and J gave up 4 bases; unmatched junction bases: 8. Germline V CDR1 and CDR2: LNHDA, SQIVND (reference sequence). CDR3 region: CASSPGTGDTGANVLTF. Here the CDR3 DNA reads TGTGCCAGTAGTCCCGGGACAGGGGACACAGGGGCCAACGTCCTGACTTTC.

This chain connects TRBV7-9 to TRBJ1-1; tentatively, D is TRBD1 (6 bases). This CDR3 has 14 residues. Germline V gene lookup returns CDR1 SEHNR and CDR2 FQNEAQ (reference sequence). With 4 bases removed from V and 5 bases from J, the gap between germline ends came to 14 bases. The CDR3 coding sequence is TGTGCCAGCAGCTCAGTCGTAGGGGGTACTGAAGCTTTCTTT. It codes for CASSSVVGGTEAFF.

The CDR3 DNA sequence: TGCAGTGCTGGTACACGGGGGGTGGCTTTCTTT. Its protein is CSAGTRGVAFF. J is TRBJ1-1 and V is TRBV20-1; a weak D match, TRBD1 (5 bases). The CDR3 runs to 11 residues. Germline CDR1 DFQATT, CDR2 SNEGSKA (reference sequence). V was shortened by 5 bases and J by 11 bases, with 15 bases between the two germline ends.

The chain has TRBV4-1 and TRBJ1-5; TRBD1 matches 9 bases. This CDR3 region has 15 residues. The germline CDR1 and CDR2 sequences are MGHRA and YSYEKL. V shed 1 base and J 10 bases; nucleotides not matched to a gene: 8. The DNA for the CDR3 is TGCGCCAGCAGCCAAGCTTGGACAGGGGTAAAACCCCAGCATTTT. Protein product: CASSQAWTGVKPQHF.

The chain uses TRBV25-1 and TRBJ2-7; TRBD1 aligns across 11 bases. CDR1 MGHDK and CDR2 SYGVNS come from the germline V gene. The CDR3 totals 15 residues. The junction had 7 bases not matched to a gene; V was cut back by 6 bases and J by 3 bases. CDR3 loop: CASRTGTGGFYEQYF. CDR3 in DNA: TGTGCCAGCAGAACCGGGACAGGGGGTTTCTACGAGCAGTACTTC.

This chain connects TRBV12-5 to TRBJ2-7, with D perhaps matching TRBD2 (6 bases). This CDR3 has 16 amino acids. The germline V and J ends were trimmed by 2 bases and 1 base, with 15 bases remaining between them. Germline V CDR1 and CDR2: LGHNT, FRNRAP. The CDR3 reads CASGLRALEGSYEQYF. The CDR3 DNA is TGTGCTAGTGGTTTGAGGGCCCTGGAGGGTTCCTACGAGCAGTACTTC.

The V call is TRBV6-2 or TRBV6-3, the J call TRBJ1-1; a weak D match, TRBD1 (6 bases). The germline V gene has CDR1 MNHEY and CDR2 SVGEGT. The CDR3 runs to 14 residues. V was cut by 2 bases and J by 4 bases, with 11 bases left in between. CDR3 residues: CASSYAGARTEAFF. In DNA form, the CDR3 reads TGTGCCAGCAGTTACGCGGGGGCTCGCACTGAAGCTTTCTTT.

The CDR3 reads CASSTLGTDHGEQYF. The CDR3 DNA reads TGTGCCAGTAGTACCCTCGGGACAGACCACGGGGAGCAGTACTTC. The chain is built from TRBV19 and TRBJ2-7; 7 bases agree with TRBD1. The CDR3 spans 15 residues. J gave up 7 bases and V 4 bases, and 13 bases lay outside the gene matches. CDR1 and CDR2 (germline): LNHDA, SQIVND (reference sequence).

This clone was observed a single time. DNA for the CDR3: TGTGCCAGCAGCCAAGATGCGGGGGCCTCCTACGAGCAGTACTTC. Protein sequence: CASSQDAGASYEQYF. The chain recombines TRBV4-2 with TRBJ2-7; maybe TRBD2 (7 bases). The CDR3 is 15 residues long. Per germline, CDR1 LGHNA and CDR2 YNFKEQ. Between the trimmed V and J ends, which lost 0 bases and 0 bases, there was a span of 9 bases.

This chain links TRBV11-2 with TRBJ1-1, with D unclear. Between the trimmed V and J ends, which lost 0 bases and 3 bases, there was a span of 5 bases. CDR1 and CDR2 (germline): SGHAT, FQNNGV. The length of the CDR3 is 13 residues. This CDR3 is CASSLDRHTEAFF. The CDR3 DNA reads as TGTGCCAGCAGCTTAGACAGGCACACTGAAGCTTTCTTT. Supplemented by reference TRBV11-2 and TRBJ1-1, the full variable domain reads EAGVAQSPRYKIIEKRQSVAFWCNPISGHATLYWYQQILGQGPKLLIQFQNNGVVDDSQLPKDRFSAERLKGVDSTLKIQPAKLEDSAVYLCASSLDRHTEAFFGQGTRLTVV.

CDR3 sequence: CSVRQAPEGEQYF. The CDR3 DNA is TGCAGCGTACGACAGGCTCCGGAGGGCGAGCAGTACTTC. V usage is TRBV29-1 and J usage is TRBJ2-7, with D possibly called TRBD1 or TRBD2 (6 bases each). Looked up from germline, CDR1 is SQVTM and CDR2 is ANQGSEA. The CDR3 runs to 13 residues. V was pared by 6 bases and J by 6 bases, with 18 bases between.